This TCR beta chain emerged from a study of blood T cell repertoires in COVID-19. This table comes from immunoSEQ multiplex PCR, and its TCRdb copy is limited to in-frame clones, with some not included. Of some 120,000 clones listed, 70% to 85% are singletons. Sample: peripheral blood. This receptor was obtained from a human donor with acute or convalescent COVID-19. The donor label of this sample is uncertain.

The CDR3 sequence is CASSLGRGELFF. For the CDR3, the DNA is TGTGCCAGCAGCCTTGGGAGGGGGGAGCTGTTTTTT. V and J are TRBV7-3 and TRBJ2-2; TRBD2 is a possible D gene (6 bases). CDR3 length: 12 residues. Germline V CDR1 and CDR2: SGHTA, FQGTGA. Trimming stripped 5 bases from V and 8 bases from J, with 9 bases between.